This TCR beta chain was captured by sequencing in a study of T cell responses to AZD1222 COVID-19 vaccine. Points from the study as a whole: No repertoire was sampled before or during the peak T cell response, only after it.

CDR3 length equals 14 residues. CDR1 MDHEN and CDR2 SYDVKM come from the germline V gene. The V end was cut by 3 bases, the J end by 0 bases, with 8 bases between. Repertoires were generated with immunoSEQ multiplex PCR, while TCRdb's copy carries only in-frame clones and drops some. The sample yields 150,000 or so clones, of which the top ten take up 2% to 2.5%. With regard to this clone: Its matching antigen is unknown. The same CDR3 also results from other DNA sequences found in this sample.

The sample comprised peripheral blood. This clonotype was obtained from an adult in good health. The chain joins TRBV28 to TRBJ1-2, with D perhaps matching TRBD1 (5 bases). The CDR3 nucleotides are TGTGCCAGCAGTTTGTTAGGGGCTAACTATGGCTACACCTTC. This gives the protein CASSLLGANYGYTF.